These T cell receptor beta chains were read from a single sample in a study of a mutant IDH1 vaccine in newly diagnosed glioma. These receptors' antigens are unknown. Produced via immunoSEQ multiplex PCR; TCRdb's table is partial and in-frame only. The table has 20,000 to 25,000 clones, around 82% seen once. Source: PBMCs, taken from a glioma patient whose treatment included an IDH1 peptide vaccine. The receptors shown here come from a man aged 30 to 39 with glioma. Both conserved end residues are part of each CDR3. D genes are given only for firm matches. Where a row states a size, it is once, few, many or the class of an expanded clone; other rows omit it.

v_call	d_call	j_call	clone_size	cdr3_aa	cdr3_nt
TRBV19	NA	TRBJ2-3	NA	CASSISGVATDTQYF	TGTGCCAGTAGTATCTCAGGGGTAGCCACAGATACGCAGTATTTT
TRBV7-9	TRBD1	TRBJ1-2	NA	CASSDDRGRVYGYTF	TGTGCCAGCAGCGACGACAGGGGGCGCGTCTATGGCTACACCTTC
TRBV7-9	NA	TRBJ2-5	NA	CASSVRLEETQYF	TGTGCCAGCAGCGTGAGACTGGAAGAGACCCAGTACTTC
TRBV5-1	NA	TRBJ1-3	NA	CASSRGAGGDSGNTIYF	TGCGCCAGCAGCCGAGGGGCGGGCGGTGACTCTGGAAACACCATATATTTT
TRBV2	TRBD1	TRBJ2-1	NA	CASSSGTGVYEQFF	TGTGCCAGCAGTTCTGGGACAGGGGTGTATGAGCAGTTCTTC
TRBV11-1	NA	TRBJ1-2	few	CASSPGYGGIHTF	TGTGCCAGCAGCCCTGGATACGGCGGAATCCACACCTTC
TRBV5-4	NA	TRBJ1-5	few	CASSLGVGGQPQHF	TGTGCCAGCAGCCTGGGGGTAGGCGGTCAGCCCCAGCATTTT
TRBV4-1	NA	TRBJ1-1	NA	CASSPLGRAYTEAFF	TGCGCCAGCAGCCCTCTGGGCAGGGCGTACACTGAAGCTTTCTTT
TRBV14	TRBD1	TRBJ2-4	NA	CATSWGQGGIQYF	TGTGCCACCTCCTGGGGACAGGGGGGCATTCAGTACTTC
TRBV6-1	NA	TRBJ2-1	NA	CASSAYSGFSYNEQFF	TGTGCCAGCAGTGCGTATAGCGGTTTCTCCTACAATGAGCAGTTCTTC
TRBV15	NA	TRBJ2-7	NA	CATSRDGVYEQYF	TGTGCCACCAGCAGAGATGGGGTCTACGAGCAGTACTTC
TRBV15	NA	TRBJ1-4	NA	CATSPGQATNEKLFF	TGTGCCACCAGCCCCGGGCAGGCAACTAATGAAAAACTGTTTTTT
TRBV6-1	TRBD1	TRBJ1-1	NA	CASSSHRGLNTEAFF	TGTGCCAGCAGTTCCCACAGGGGACTGAACACTGAAGCTTTCTTT
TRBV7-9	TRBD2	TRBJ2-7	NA	CASSQVAGVSYEQYF	TGTGCCAGCAGCCAAGTAGCGGGAGTGTCCTACGAGCAGTACTTC
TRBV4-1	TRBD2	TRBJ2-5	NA	CASSPQRVAGGHQETQYF	TGCGCCAGCAGCCCCCAGCGGGTAGCGGGAGGCCACCAAGAGACCCAGTACTTC
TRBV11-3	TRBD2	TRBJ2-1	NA	CASSLDSGNPGNEQFF	TGTGCCAGCAGCTTAGATAGCGGGAACCCCGGCAATGAGCAGTTCTTC
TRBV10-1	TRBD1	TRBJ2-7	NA	CASSRAGGHEQYF	TGCGCCAGCAGTCGGGCAGGGGGCCACGAGCAGTACTTC
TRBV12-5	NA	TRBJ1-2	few	CASGLGQAGGYTF	TGTGCTAGTGGTTTGGGACAGGCGGGGGGCTACACCTTC
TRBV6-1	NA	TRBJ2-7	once	CASSAFYEQYF	TGTGCCAGCAGTGCCTTCTACGAGCAGTACTTC
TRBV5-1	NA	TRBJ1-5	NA	CASSLGPGQPQHF	TGCGCCAGCAGCTTGGGGCCCGGGCAGCCCCAGCATTTT
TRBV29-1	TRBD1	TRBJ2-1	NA	CSVGGHRGAYNEQFF	TGCAGCGTTGGGGGCCACAGGGGGGCCTACAATGAGCAGTTCTTC
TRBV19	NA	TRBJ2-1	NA	CASRTGESYNEQFF	TGTGCCAGTAGGACGGGAGAATCCTACAATGAGCAGTTCTTC
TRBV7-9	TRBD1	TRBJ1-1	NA	CASSFRGETEAFF	TGTGCCAGCAGCTTCAGGGGGGAAACTGAAGCTTTCTTT
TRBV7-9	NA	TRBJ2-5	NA	CASSQTVLYQETQYF	TGTGCCAGCAGCCAAACCGTCTTGTACCAAGAGACCCAGTACTTC
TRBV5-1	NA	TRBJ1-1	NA	CASRGRPGTEAFF	TGCGCCAGCCGGGGCAGGCCGGGCACTGAAGCTTTCTTT
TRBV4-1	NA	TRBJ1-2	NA	CASSQDIGLDYGYTF	TGCGCCAGCAGCCAAGATATCGGTTTGGACTATGGCTACACCTTC
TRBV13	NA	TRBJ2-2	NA	CASGAPRGTNTGELFF	TGTGCCAGCGGTGCCCCTCGGGGGACGAACACCGGGGAGCTGTTTTTT
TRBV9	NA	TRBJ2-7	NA	CASSVAPGGYEQYF	TGTGCCAGCAGCGTAGCCCCCGGGGGCTACGAGCAGTACTTC
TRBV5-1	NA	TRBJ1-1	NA	CASSVVGDTEAFF	TGCGCCAGCAGCGTCGTAGGGGACACTGAAGCTTTCTTT
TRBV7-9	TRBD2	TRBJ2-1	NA	CASSLALAGTYNEQFF	TGTGCCAGCAGCTTAGCGCTAGCGGGAACGTACAATGAGCAGTTCTTC
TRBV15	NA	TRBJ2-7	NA	CATSRWGYEQYF	TGTGCCACCAGCAGGTGGGGCTACGAGCAGTACTTC
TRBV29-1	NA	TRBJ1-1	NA	CSVVGRAKNTEAFF	TGCAGCGTTGTGGGAAGGGCGAAGAACACTGAAGCTTTCTTT
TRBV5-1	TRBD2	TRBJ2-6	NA	CASSGRVGDHSGANVLTF	TGCGCCAGCAGCGGGAGGGTTGGGGATCACTCTGGGGCCAACGTCCTGACTTTC
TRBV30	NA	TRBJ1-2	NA	CAWSLPFRGGGYTF	TGTGCCTGGAGTCTCCCGTTCAGGGGCGGTGGCTACACCTTC
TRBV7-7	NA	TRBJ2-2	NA	CASSREPTGELFF	TGTGCCAGCAGTAGGGAACCCACCGGGGAGCTGTTTTTT
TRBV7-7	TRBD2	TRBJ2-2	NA	CASSRAGTHTGELFF	TGTGCCAGCAGCCGAGCGGGGACGCACACCGGGGAGCTGTTTTTT
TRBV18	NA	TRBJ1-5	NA	CASSLRGSNQPQHF	TGTGCCAGCTCACTCAGAGGGAGCAATCAGCCCCAGCATTTT
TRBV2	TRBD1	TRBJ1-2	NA	CASSPGQESSGYTF	TGTGCCAGCAGTCCGGGACAGGAATCTAGTGGCTACACCTTC
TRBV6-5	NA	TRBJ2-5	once	CASSYLGTQYF	TGTGCCAGCAGTTACTTGGGGACCCAGTACTTC
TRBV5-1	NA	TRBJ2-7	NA	CASSLAREDYEQYF	TGCGCCAGCAGCCTCGCCCGGGAAGACTACGAGCAGTACTTC
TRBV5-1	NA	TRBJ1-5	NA	CASSLDGDQPQHF	TGCGCCAGCAGCTTGGATGGGGATCAGCCCCAGCATTTT
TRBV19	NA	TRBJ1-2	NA	CASTALKVGYGYTF	TGTGCCAGTACTGCACTCAAGGTTGGCTATGGCTACACCTTC
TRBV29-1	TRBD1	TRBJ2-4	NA	CSVEKGAHNKNIQYF	TGCAGCGTTGAAAAGGGGGCGCACAACAAAAACATTCAGTACTTC
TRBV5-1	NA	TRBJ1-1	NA	CASSRPGPNTEAFF	TGCGCCAGCAGCAGGCCGGGACCGAACACTGAAGCTTTCTTT
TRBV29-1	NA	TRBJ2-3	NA	CSVEGQWGDTQYF	TGCAGCGTTGAAGGTCAGTGGGGAGATACGCAGTATTTT
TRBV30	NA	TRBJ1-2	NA	CAWSVRAGGAYGYTF	TGTGCCTGGAGTGTACGAGCTGGGGGCGCCTATGGCTACACCTTC
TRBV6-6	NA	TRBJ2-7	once	CASYGGGLGHYEQYF	TGTGCCAGCTATGGAGGAGGCCTGGGCCACTACGAGCAGTACTTC
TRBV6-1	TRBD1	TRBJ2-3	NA	CASTPGQAPDTQYF	TGTGCCAGCACCCCGGGACAGGCTCCAGATACGCAGTATTTT
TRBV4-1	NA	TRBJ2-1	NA	CASSQASQGQLYNEQFF	TGCGCCAGCAGCCAAGCCTCCCAGGGCCAACTTTACAATGAGCAGTTCTTC
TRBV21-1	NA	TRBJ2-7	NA	CASRNGPPYHEQYF	TGTGCCAGCAGAAATGGGCCTCCGTATCACGAGCAGTACTTC